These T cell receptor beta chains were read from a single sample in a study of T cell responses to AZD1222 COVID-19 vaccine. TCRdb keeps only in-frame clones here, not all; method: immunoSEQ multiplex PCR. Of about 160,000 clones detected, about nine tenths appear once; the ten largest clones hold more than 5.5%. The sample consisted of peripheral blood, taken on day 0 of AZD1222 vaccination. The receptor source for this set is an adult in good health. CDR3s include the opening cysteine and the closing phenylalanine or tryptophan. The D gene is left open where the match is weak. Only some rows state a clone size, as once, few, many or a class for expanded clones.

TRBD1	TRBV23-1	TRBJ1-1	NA	TGCGCCAGCAGTCAAGCCCGGGACAGGGTTATGAACACTGAAGCTTTCTTT	CASSQARDRVMNTEAFF
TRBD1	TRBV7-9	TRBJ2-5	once	TGTGCCAGCAGCTTTACACAGGGGGCGGACGCCACCCAGTACTTC	CASSFTQGADATQYF
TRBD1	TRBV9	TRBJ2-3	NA	TGTGCCAGCAGCGCGATAGGGGGGACAGGGTTTGGAGATACGCAGTATTTT	CASSAIGGTGFGDTQYF
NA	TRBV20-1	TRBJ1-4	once	TGCAGTGCTAGTCCAAGCGGGGGGAGCAATGAAAAACTGTTTTTT	CSASPSGGSNEKLFF
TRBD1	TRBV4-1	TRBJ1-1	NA	TGCGCCAGCAGCCAAATCGGTGGACAGGCCTTGAACACTGAAGCTTTCTTT	CASSQIGGQALNTEAFF
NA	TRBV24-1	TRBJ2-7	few	TGTGCCACCAGTGATGCCCCCCCCAGGTCTGGCGAGCAGTACTTC	CATSDAPPRSGEQYF
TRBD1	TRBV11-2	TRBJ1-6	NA	TGTGCCAGCAGCCCGTCGACAGGGGCAGGGGATTCACCCCTCCACTTT	CASSPSTGAGDSPLHF
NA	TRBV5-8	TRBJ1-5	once	TGTGCCAGCAGCTTTCGGGGGAGCAATCAGCCCCAGCATTTT	CASSFRGSNQPQHF
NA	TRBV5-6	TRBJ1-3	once	TGTGCCAGCAGCCCCGGGATCTCTGGAAACACCATATATTTT	CASSPGISGNTIYF
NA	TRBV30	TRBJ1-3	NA	TGTGCCTGGAGTGAGGCGGTCTCTGGAAACACCATATATTTT	CAWSEAVSGNTIYF
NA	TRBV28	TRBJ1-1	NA	TGTGCCAGCAGCTTTGGAGGGAACACTGAAGCTTTCTTT	CASSFGGNTEAFF
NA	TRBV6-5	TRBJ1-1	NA	TGTGCCAGCAGTTACGGAAGGGGCACTGAAGCTTTCTTT	CASSYGRGTEAFF
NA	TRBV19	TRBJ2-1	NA	TGTGCCAGTACCCCACGGGGTTACAATGAGCAGTTCTTC	CASTPRGYNEQFF
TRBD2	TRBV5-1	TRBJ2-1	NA	TGCGCCAGCAGCTTGGGCGGGACTAGCGGGGGTAATGAGCAGTTCTTC	CASSLGGTSGGNEQFF
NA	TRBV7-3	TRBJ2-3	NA	TGTGCCAGCAGCCCAAATACAGATACGCAGTATTTT	CASSPNTDTQYF
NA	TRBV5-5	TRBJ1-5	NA	TGTGCCAGCAGCCCCAGGACAGTGTCGGACAATCAGCCCCAGCATTTT	CASSPRTVSDNQPQHF
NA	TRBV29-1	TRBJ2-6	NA	TGCAGCGTTGATGCAGGGGCGCCTGGGGCCAACGTCCTGACTTTC	CSVDAGAPGANVLTF
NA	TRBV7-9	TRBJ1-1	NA	TGTGCCAGCACACTTCTAGGGCAGGGCACTGAAGCTTTCTTT	CASTLLGQGTEAFF
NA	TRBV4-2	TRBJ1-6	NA	TGTGCCAGCAGCCAAGATGGGAGCGGTTCCTCACCCCTCCACTTT	CASSQDGSGSSPLHF
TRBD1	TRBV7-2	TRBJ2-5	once	TGTGCCAGCAGCTTAAATCCAGGGGGACAAGAGACCCAGTACTTC	CASSLNPGGQETQYF
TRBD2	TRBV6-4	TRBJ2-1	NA	TGTGCCAGCAGTGAAGCGGGGGGCTCCTACAATGAGCAGTTCTTC	CASSEAGGSYNEQFF
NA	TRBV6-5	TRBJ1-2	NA	TGTGCCAGCAGTTACTCGGATAGAGGTGGCTACACCTTC	CASSYSDRGGYTF
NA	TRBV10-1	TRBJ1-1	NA	TGCGCCAGCAGTGACAGGACCCCATCAGCGGAGCCGAACACTGAAGCTTTCTTT	CASSDRTPSAEPNTEAFF
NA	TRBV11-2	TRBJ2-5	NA	TGTGCCAGCAGCTTAGGGTACCAAGAGACCCAGTACTTC	CASSLGYQETQYF
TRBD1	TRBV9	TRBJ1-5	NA	TGTGCCAGCAGCACGACAGGGGAAGACCAGCCCCAGCATTTT	CASSTTGEDQPQHF
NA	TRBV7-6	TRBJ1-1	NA	TGTGCCAGCACTAGCCTGTTGGGTAACACTGAAGCTTTCTTT	CASTSLLGNTEAFF
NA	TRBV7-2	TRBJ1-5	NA	TGTGCCAGCAGTTATATAATTGATCAGCCCCAGCATTTT	CASSYIIDQPQHF
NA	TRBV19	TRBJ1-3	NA	TGTGCCAGTAGTACGGAATCTGGAAACACCATATATTTT	CASSTESGNTIYF
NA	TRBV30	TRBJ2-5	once	TGTGCCTGGAGGGGCCCCGAGACCCAGTACTTC	CAWRGPETQYF
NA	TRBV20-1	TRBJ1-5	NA	TGCAGTGCTAGTGACGGTCAGCCCCAGCATTTT	CSASDGQPQHF
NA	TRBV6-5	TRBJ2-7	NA	TGTGCCAGCAGTTACGGGGGAATGGGCTCCTACGAGCAGTACTTC	CASSYGGMGSYEQYF
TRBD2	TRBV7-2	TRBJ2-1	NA	TGTGCCAGCAGCTCTAGGACTAGCGGGAATGGTGAGCAGTTCTTC	CASSSRTSGNGEQFF
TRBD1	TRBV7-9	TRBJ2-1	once	TGTGCCAGCAGTCATGGGACAGGGGTGTACAATGAGCAGTTCTTC	CASSHGTGVYNEQFF
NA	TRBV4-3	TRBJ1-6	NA	TGCGCCAGCAGCCAAGATGGGACCCCAGGTTCACCCCTCCACTTT	CASSQDGTPGSPLHF
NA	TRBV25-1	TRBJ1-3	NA	TGTGCCAGCAGTGCCCCGACAGATAACTCTGGAAACACCATATATTTT	CASSAPTDNSGNTIYF
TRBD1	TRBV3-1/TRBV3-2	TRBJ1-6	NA	TGTGCCAGCAGCCAAGGACAGGGCCTTTATAATTCACCCCTCCACTTT	CASSQGQGLYNSPLHF
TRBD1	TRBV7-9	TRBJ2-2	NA	TGTGCCAGCAGTCCTGAGGGGGCCGACACCGGGGAGCTGTTTTTT	CASSPEGADTGELFF
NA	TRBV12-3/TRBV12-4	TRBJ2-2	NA	TGTGCCAGCAGTCTAACGGGGACCGGGGAGCTGTTTTTT	CASSLTGTGELFF
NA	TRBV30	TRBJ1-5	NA	TGTGCCTGGAGTTCCGGGACAACGAATCAGCCCCAGCATTTT	CAWSSGTTNQPQHF
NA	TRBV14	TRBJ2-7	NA	TGTGCCAGCAGCCAAGACTCGAGGGGTTGGTACGAGCAGTACTTC	CASSQDSRGWYEQYF
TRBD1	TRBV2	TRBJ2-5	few	TGTGCCAGCAGAACTGGACAGGGGGCTTTGAAGACCCAGTACTTC	CASRTGQGALKTQYF
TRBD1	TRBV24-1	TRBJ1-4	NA	TGTGCCACCAGTGACCGACAGGGAGGGGACGAAAAACTGTTTTTT	CATSDRQGGDEKLFF
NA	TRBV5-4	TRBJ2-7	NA	TGTGCCAGCAGCCCTGGAGGTAGCGGCACCTACGAGCAGTACTTC	CASSPGGSGTYEQYF
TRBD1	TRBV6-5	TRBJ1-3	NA	TGTGCCACAGAGACAGGGATGAGTGGAAACACCATATATTTT	CATETGMSGNTIYF
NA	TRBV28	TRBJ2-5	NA	TGTGCCAGCAGTTTAGGGGGGACCCAGTACTTC	CASSLGGTQYF
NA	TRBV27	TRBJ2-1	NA	TGTGCCAGCAGCTCGGGGATTGGGCACAATGAGCAGTTCTTC	CASSSGIGHNEQFF
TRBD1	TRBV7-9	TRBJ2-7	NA	TGTGCCAGCAGCTTCGGGACAGGGAGGTCCTACGAGCAGTACTTC	CASSFGTGRSYEQYF
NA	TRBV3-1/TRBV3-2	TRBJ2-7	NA	TGTGCCAGCAGCACAGGGAATCCGGGAATGTACGAGCAGTACTTC	CASSTGNPGMYEQYF
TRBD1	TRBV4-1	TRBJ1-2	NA	TGCGCCAGCAGCCAAGACCCGACAGGGCATGGCTACACCTTC	CASSQDPTGHGYTF
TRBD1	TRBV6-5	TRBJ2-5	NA	TGTGCCAGCAGTTACTCGAGAAGGGGGCACCAAGAGACCCAGTACTTC	CASSYSRRGHQETQYF
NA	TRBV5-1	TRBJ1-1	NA	TGCGCCAGCAGCTTTATTGCGGGGCGTGGGACTGAAGCTTTCTTT	CASSFIAGRGTEAFF
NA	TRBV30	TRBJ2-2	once	TGTGCCTGGAGTGTCAAAGGCACCGGGGAGCTGTTTTTT	CAWSVKGTGELFF
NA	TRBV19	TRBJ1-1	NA	TGTGCCAGTAGTATTAGGGAGAACACTGAAGCTTTCTTT	CASSIRENTEAFF
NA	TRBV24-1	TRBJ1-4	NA	TGTGCCACCAGTGATCGGGGGTCCGGCGAAAAACTGTTTTTT	CATSDRGSGEKLFF
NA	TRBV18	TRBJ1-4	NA	TGTGCCAGCTCACCGAGGACAGTCGATGGTAAACTGTTTTTT	CASSPRTVDGKLFF